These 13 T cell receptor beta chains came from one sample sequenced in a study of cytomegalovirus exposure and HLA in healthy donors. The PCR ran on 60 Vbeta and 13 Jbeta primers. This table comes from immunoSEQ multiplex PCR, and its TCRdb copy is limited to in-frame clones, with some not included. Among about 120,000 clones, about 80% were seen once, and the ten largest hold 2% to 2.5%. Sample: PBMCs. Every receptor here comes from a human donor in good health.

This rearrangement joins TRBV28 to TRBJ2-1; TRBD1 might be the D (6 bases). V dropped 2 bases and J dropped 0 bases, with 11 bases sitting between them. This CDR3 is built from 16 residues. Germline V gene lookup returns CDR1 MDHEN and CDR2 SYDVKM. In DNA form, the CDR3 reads TGTGCCAGCAGTTTACAGGGGTTAAACTCCTACAATGAGCAGTTCTTC. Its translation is CASSLQGLNSYNEQFF.

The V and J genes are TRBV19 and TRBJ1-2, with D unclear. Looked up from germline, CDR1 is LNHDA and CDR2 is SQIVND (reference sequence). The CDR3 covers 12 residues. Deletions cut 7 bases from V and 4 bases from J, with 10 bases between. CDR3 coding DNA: TGTGCCAGTACGGAGGGAGGCTATGGCTACACCTTC. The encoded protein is CASTEGGYGYTF.

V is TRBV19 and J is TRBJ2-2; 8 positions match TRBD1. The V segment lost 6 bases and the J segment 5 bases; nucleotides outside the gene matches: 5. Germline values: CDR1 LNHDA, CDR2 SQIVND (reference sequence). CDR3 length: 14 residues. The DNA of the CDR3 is TGTGCCAGTAGCTGGGACAGGATAACCGGGGAGCTGTTTTTT. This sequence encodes CASSWDRITGELFF. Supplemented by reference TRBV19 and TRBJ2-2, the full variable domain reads DGGITQSPKYLFRKEGQNVTLSCEQNLNHDAMYWYRQDPGQGLRLIYYSQIVNDFQKGDIAEGYSVSREKKESFPLTVTSAQKNPTAFYLCASSWDRITGELFFGEGSRLTVL.

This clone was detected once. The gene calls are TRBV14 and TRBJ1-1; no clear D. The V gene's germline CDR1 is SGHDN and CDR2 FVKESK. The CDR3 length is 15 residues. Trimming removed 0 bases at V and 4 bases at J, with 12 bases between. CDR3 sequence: CASSQDVRAGTEAFF. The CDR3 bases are TGTGCCAGCAGCCAAGATGTTCGGGCGGGCACTGAAGCTTTCTTT. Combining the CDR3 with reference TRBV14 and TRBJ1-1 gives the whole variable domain EAGVTQFPSHSVIEKGQTVTLRCDPISGHDNLYWYRRVMGKEIKFLLHFVKESKQDESGMPNNRFLAERTGGTYSTLKVQPAELEDSGVYFCASSQDVRAGTEAFFGQGTRLTVV.

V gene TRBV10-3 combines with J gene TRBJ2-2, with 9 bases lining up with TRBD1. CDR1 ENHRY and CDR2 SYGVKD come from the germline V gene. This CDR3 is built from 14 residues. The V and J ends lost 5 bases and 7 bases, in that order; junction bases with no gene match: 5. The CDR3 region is CAISNRGQGGELFF. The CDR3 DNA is TGTGCCATCAGTAACAGGGGGCAGGGCGGGGAGCTGTTTTTT.

The CDR3 spells CASSSGGRAATNEKLFF. CDR3 nucleotide sequence: TGTGCCAGCAGCTCAGGCGGCAGGGCGGCAACTAATGAAAAACTGTTTTTT. This chain connects TRBV5-4 to TRBJ1-4; D is possibly TRBD1 (5 bases). V shed 3 bases and J shed 0 bases, with 15 bases lying between them. The CDR3 covers 17 residues. CDR1 SGHNT and CDR2 YYREEE come from the germline V gene (reference sequence). Filled out from reference TRBV5-4 and TRBJ1-4, the complete variable domain reads ETGVTQSPTHLIKTRGQQVTLRCSSQSGHNTVSWYQQALGQGPQFIFQYYREEENGRGNFPPRFSGLQFPNYSSELNVNALELDDSALYLCASSSGGRAATNEKLFFGSGTQLSVL.

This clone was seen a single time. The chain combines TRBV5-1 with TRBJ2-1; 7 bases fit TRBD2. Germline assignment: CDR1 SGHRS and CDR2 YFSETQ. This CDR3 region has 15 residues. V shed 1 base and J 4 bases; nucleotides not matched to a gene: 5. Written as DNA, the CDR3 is TGCGCCAGCAGCTTGAACGGGGGGAATTACAATGAGCAGTTCTTC. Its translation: CASSLNGGNYNEQFF.

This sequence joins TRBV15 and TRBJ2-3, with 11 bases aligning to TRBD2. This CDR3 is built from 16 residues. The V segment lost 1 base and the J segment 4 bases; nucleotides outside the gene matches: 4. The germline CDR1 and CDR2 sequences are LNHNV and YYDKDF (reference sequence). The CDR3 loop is CATSRAASGRSDTQYF. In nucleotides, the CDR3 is TGTGCCACCAGCAGAGCGGCTAGCGGGAGGTCAGATACGCAGTATTTT.

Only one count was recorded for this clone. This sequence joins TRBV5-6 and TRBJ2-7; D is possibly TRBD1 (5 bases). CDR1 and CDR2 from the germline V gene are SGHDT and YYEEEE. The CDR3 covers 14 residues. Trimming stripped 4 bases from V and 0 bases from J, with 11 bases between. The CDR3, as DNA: TGTGCCAGCAGCGGGTTGGGGCGCTCCTACGAGCAGTACTTC. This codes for CASSGLGRSYEQYF. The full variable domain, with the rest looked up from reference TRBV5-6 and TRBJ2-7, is DAGVTQSPTHLIKTRGQQVTLRCSPKSGHDTVSWYQQALGQGPQFIFQYYEEEERQRGNFPDRFSGHQFPNYSSELNVNALLLGDSALYLCASSGLGRSYEQYFGPGTRLTVT.

In DNA form, the CDR3 reads TGCGCCAGCAGCTTGGCACAGGGGGGGTCTGGCTACACCTTC. Protein product: CASSLAQGGSGYTF. V gene TRBV5-1 combines with J gene TRBJ1-2; 8 nucleotides match TRBD1. V lost 0 bases and J lost 7; bases outside the gene matches: 5. The CDR3 length is 14 residues. Per the germline V gene, CDR1 is SGHRS and CDR2 is YFSETQ.

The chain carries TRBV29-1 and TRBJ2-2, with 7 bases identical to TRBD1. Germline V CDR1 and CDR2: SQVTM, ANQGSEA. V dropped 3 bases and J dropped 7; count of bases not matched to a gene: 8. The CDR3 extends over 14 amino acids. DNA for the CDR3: TGCAGCGTTGATCGGCCAGGGGGTAGCGGGGAGCTGTTTTTT. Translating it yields CSVDRPGGSGELFF.

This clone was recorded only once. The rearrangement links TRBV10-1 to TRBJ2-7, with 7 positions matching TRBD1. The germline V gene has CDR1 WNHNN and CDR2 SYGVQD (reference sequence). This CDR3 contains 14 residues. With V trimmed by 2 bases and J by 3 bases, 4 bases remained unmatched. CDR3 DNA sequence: TGCGCCAGCAGTGAGGGGGGACAGTTCTACGAGCAGTACTTC. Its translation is CASSEGGQFYEQYF.

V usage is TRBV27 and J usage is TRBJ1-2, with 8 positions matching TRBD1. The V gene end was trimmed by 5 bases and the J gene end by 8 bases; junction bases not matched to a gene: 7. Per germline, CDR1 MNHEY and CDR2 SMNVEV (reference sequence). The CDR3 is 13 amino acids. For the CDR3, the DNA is TGTGCCAGCAGTGTTCGGACAGGGCACGGCTACACCTTC. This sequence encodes CASSVRTGHGYTF.